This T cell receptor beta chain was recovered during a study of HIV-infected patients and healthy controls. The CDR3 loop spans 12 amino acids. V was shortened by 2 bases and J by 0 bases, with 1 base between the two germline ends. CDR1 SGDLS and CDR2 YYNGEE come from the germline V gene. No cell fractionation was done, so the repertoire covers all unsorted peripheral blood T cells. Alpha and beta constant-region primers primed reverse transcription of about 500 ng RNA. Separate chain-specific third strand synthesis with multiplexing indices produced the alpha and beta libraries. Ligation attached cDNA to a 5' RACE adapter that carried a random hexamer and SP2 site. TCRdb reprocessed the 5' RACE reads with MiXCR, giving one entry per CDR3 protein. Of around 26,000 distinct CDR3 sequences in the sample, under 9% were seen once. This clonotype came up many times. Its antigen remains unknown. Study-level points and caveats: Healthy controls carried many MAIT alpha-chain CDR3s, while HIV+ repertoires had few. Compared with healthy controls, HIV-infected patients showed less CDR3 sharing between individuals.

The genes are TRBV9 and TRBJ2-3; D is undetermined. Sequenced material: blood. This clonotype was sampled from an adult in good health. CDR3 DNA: TGTGCCAGCAGCGTTAGCACAGATACGCAGTATTTT. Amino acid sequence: CASSVSTDTQYF.